The T cell receptor beta chain described here comes from a study of human thymus T cells. Study-level results: Related research found strongly overlapping thymic repertoires in unrelated individuals. Gene usage (both V and J) appeared biased in thymic and blood repertoires.

Regarding this clone: What it binds is unknown.

The protocol was immunoSEQ multiplex PCR, while the TCRdb copy is restricted to in-frame clones and leaves out a portion. The table records some 130,000 clones, approximately 96% of them present only once. CDR1 and CDR2 from the germline V gene are LGHNA and YSLEER. This CDR3 is built from 17 residues. Trimming shortened V by 0 bases and J by 0 bases, and 9 bases separated the two germline ends. Thymus tissue for the work was resected from patients undergoing corrective heart surgery. Those donating were healthy Finnish infants in corrective surgery for congenital heart defects. The chain recombines TRBV4-3 with TRBJ1-6; D uncertain. The source is a boy under two years old with a congenital heart defect but otherwise immunologically healthy. The sequencing sample was made of thymus tissue. The CDR3 reads CASSQDDWSSYNSPLHF. The DNA of the CDR3 is TGCGCCAGCAGCCAAGATGACTGGAGCTCCTATAATTCACCCCTCCACTTT.